This entry is about one T cell receptor (beta chain). Its antigen remains unknown. The sample originates from a study of T cell responses to AZD1222 COVID-19 vaccine. Regarding the study as a whole: Spike-spanning, vaccine-associated CD4 TCRs were dominant at 160-218 and 743-854. Donors were largely white British and mainly female; clonal diversity was possibly underestimated.

The germline CDR1 and CDR2 sequences are SNHLY and FYNNEI. V was clipped by 6 bases and J by 2 bases; unmatched bases: 2. The CDR3 loop spans 15 amino acids. The protocol was immunoSEQ multiplex PCR, while the TCRdb copy is restricted to in-frame clones and leaves out a portion. Of roughly 120,000 clones in the sample, approximately 85% are singletons; the top ten hold roughly 3.9%. The source of this sequence is an adult in good health. The material was peripheral blood, obtained on day 0 of MenACWY control vaccination. The V gene is TRBV2, the J gene TRBJ2-1, with 12 bases lining up with TRBD2. CDR3 loop: CASSGLAGPYNEQFF. The CDR3, as DNA: TGTGCCAGCAGCGGACTAGCGGGGCCCTACAATGAGCAGTTCTTC.